This T cell receptor (beta chain) was identified during a study of T cell responses to AZD1222 COVID-19 vaccine. Using immunoSEQ multiplex PCR, the repertoire was profiled, and TCRdb retains in-frame clones only, with some absent. The table has 150,000 or so clones, about 90% seen once; the top ten hold under 4%. CDR1 and CDR2 from the germline V gene are MNHNS and SASEGT. The CDR3 has 13 residues. V shed 4 bases and J shed 4 bases, with 7 bases lying between them. This specimen was peripheral blood, taken 28 days after the second AZD1222 dose. V and J are TRBV6-1 and TRBJ2-2; D ambiguous. This clonotype was sampled from an adult who received the AZD1222 COVID-19 vaccine. The chain's CDR3 is CASSGIFTGELFF. The CDR3 region has the DNA TGTGCCAGCAGTGGCATCTTCACCGGGGAGCTGTTTTTT.